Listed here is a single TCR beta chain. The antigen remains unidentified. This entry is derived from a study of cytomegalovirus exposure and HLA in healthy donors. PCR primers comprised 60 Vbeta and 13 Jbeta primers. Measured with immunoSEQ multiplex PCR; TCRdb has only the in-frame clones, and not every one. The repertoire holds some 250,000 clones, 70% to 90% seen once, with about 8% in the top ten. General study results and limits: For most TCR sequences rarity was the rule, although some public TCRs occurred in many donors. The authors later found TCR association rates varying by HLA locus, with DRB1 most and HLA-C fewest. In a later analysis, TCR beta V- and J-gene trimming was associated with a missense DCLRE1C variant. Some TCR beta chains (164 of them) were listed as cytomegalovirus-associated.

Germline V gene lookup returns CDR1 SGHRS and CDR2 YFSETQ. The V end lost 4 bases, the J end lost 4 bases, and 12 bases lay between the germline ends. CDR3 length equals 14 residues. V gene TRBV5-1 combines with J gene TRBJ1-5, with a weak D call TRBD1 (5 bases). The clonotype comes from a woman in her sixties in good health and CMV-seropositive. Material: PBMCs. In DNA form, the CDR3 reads TGCGCCAGCAGCCAGGACGGGGGAAATCAGCCCCAGCATTTT. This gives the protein CASSQDGGNQPQHF.